This TCR beta chain was sequenced in a study of human T cells and chemical hapten exposure. Study results and limitations: PT1 expanded TCR numbers rose with patch test score. Significantly more large CDR3 similarity clusters were formed by expanded TCRs than by controls.

This sample's time point: patch test 2, 6 weeks after DPC sensitization. Noted treatment: therapeutic diphenylcyclopropenone sensitization with weekly scalp DPC. TCRdb processed the RACE reads anew with MiXCR; each CDR3 protein has one entry. Of about 82,000 distinct CDR3 sequences in the sample, more than 9% were seen once. The CDR3 loop spans 19 amino acids. J lost 0 bases, V lost 0 bases, and 12 bases had no gene match. The germline gives CDR1 SGHTA, CDR2 FQGNSA. Details on this clonotype: The antigen is not known.

This specimen was whole blood, taken in connection with sensitization to the hapten diphenylcyclopropenone (DPC). The chain carries TRBV7-2 and TRBJ2-3; 7 nucleotides agree with TRBD2. The receptor was isolated from a woman aged 50 to 60 with alopecia areata. Some clones in this sample may be carry-over from other donors' samples. The CDR3 sequence is CASSLAVRGGRGSTDTQYF. Written as DNA, the CDR3 is TGTGCCAGCAGCTTAGCAGTAAGGGGCGGGCGGGGGAGCACAGATACGCAGTATTTT. Combining the CDR3 with reference TRBV7-2 and TRBJ2-3 gives the whole variable domain GAGVSQSPSNKVTEKGKDVELRCDPISGHTALYWYRQSLGQGLEFLIYFQGNSAPDKSGLPSDRFSAERTGGSVSTLTIQRTQQEDSAVYLCASSLAVRGGRGSTDTQYFGPGTRLTVL.